Shown below are 29 T cell receptor beta chains from a single sample sequenced in a study of T cell responses to AZD1222 COVID-19 vaccine. Clones were read by immunoSEQ multiplex PCR, and TCRdb kept only the in-frame ones, dropping some. The table lists about 140,000 clones, roughly 91% of them singletons. This sample comprised peripheral blood, obtained 28 days after the second AZD1222 dose. All receptors derive from an adult who received the AZD1222 COVID-19 vaccine.

The chain recombines TRBV5-1 with TRBJ2-7; the match to TRBD1 covers 7 bases. This CDR3 is built from 15 residues. With 4 bases clipped from V and 5 bases from J, the junction kept 12 bases outside the gene matches. Germline assignment: CDR1 SGHRS and CDR2 YFSETQ. The CDR3 loop reads CASSPGGQVFNEQYF. CDR3 nucleotides: TGCGCCAGCAGCCCAGGTGGACAGGTTTTCAACGAGCAGTACTTC.

The gene calls are TRBV7-6 and TRBJ2-5, with 12 bases lining up with TRBD2. Germline values: CDR1 SGHVS, CDR2 FNYEAQ. The CDR3 loop spans 15 amino acids. Trimming at V came to 5 bases and at J to 5 bases, leaving 6 bases not matched to a gene. Written as DNA, the CDR3 is TGTGCCAGCAGCGGGCTAGCGGGGGGGCACGAGACCCAGTACTTC. This encodes CASSGLAGGHETQYF. The full variable domain, its missing parts supplied by reference TRBV7-6 and TRBJ2-5, is GAGVSQSPRYKVTKRGQDVALRCDPISGHVSLYWYRQALGQGPEFLTYFNYEAQQDKSGLPNDRFSAERPEGSISTLTIQRTEQRDSAMYRCASSGLAGGHETQYFGPGTRLLVL.

The rearrangement uses TRBV14 and TRBJ2-7; 11 positions agree with TRBD1. Germline V lookup: CDR1 SGHDN, CDR2 FVKESK. CDR3 length: 19 amino acids. Germline trimming cut 4 bases from V and 3 bases from J; bases unmatched to any gene: 17. CDR3 in amino acids: CASSPTGQGAPQTHYEQYF. CDR3 in DNA: TGTGCCAGCAGCCCAACCGGACAGGGGGCCCCGCAGACTCACTACGAGCAGTACTTC. Looking up the rest from reference TRBV14 and TRBJ2-7 gives the full variable domain: EAGVTQFPSHSVIEKGQTVTLRCDPISGHDNLYWYRRVMGKEIKFLLHFVKESKQDESGMPNNRFLAERTGGTYSTLKVQPAELEDSGVYFCASSPTGQGAPQTHYEQYFGPGTRLTVT.

V and J are TRBV13 and TRBJ1-1; no firm D call. V was shortened by 1 base and J by 1 base, with 7 bases between the two germline ends. The CDR3 contains 14 residues. The germline V gene encodes CDR1 PRHDT and CDR2 FYEKMQ (reference sequence). In nucleotides, the CDR3 is TGTGCCAGCAGCTTAGCCCACAGGAACACTGAAGCTTTCTTT. It encodes CASSLAHRNTEAFF.

This clone was recorded a few times. The V gene is TRBV29-1, the J gene TRBJ1-2; D call uncertain. Germline V gene lookup returns CDR1 SQVTM and CDR2 ANQGSEA. This CDR3 is 13 amino acids long. Trimming removed 1 base at V and 3 bases at J, with 9 bases between. The CDR3 is CSVEGGSHYGYTF. The CDR3 bases are TGCAGCGTTGAAGGGGGAAGCCACTATGGCTACACCTTC.

The V and J genes are TRBV6-5 and TRBJ1-2, with 9 bases that match TRBD1. The V gene's germline CDR1 is MNHEY and CDR2 SVGAGI. The CDR3 is made up of 14 amino acids. The V segment lost 5 bases and the J segment 6 bases; nucleotides outside the gene matches: 7. CDR3 sequence reads: CASSQPGQGDGYTF. As DNA, the CDR3 is TGTGCCAGCAGTCAACCGGGACAGGGAGATGGCTACACCTTC.

V is TRBV5-1 and J is TRBJ2-6, with D unresolved. CDR3 length equals 13 residues. The germline V gene has CDR1 SGHRS and CDR2 YFSETQ. V was cut by 7 bases and J by 2 bases, with 7 bases left in between. The CDR3 loop reads CASSIAGANVLTF. CDR3 DNA: TGCGCCAGCTCAATTGCTGGGGCCAACGTCCTGACTTTC.

CDR3 region: CASSPQAPGAFF. The CDR3 DNA is TGTGCCAGCTCACCACAGGCCCCAGGAGCTTTCTTT. The chain carries TRBV18 and TRBJ1-1; D is ambiguous. Germline loops: CDR1 KGHSH, CDR2 LQKENI. The CDR3 has 12 residues. Trimming stripped 1 base from V and 10 bases from J, with 10 bases between.

The chain has TRBV7-9 and TRBJ2-3; D remains ambiguous. V gave up 5 bases and J gave up 5 bases, with 11 bases separating them. CDR1 and CDR2 (germline): SEHNR, FQNEAQ (reference sequence). This CDR3 is built from 13 residues. The DNA of the CDR3 is TGTGCCAGCAGCCGAGGAGTCAGAGATACGCAGTATTTT. Its protein product is CASSRGVRDTQYF.

This clone was found once. The chain carries TRBV29-1 and TRBJ2-7, with D perhaps TRBD1 (6 bases). Germline V lookup: CDR1 SQVTM, CDR2 ANQGSEA. V dropped 7 bases and J dropped 2 bases, with 15 bases sitting between them. This CDR3 spans 13 amino acids. The CDR3 spells CSALDSSTYEQYF. The CDR3 DNA follows: TGCAGCGCCCTGGACAGTTCCACCTACGAGCAGTACTTC.

The rearrangement links TRBV29-1 to TRBJ2-3; 7 bases map to TRBD2. V lost 3 bases to trimming and J lost 0 bases; unmatched junction nucleotides: 18. Looked up from germline, CDR1 is SQVTM and CDR2 is ANQGSEA. The CDR3 has 19 residues. The chain's CDR3 is CSVDLISPGLRTSTDTQYF. Here the CDR3 DNA reads TGCAGCGTTGACCTGATCTCGCCGGGACTACGTACTAGCACAGATACGCAGTATTTT.

The chain joins TRBV7-3 to TRBJ2-5; TRBD1 agrees at 9 bases. The CDR3 is made up of 14 amino acids. The V gene end was trimmed by 3 bases and the J gene end by 4 bases; junction bases not matched to a gene: 3. The germline V gene has CDR1 SGHTA and CDR2 FQGTGA. CDR3 amino acids: CASSLTGGRETQYF. In nucleotides, the CDR3 is TGTGCCAGCAGCTTGACAGGGGGGCGAGAGACCCAGTACTTC.

The V gene is TRBV25-1, the J gene TRBJ2-5; possible D gene TRBD2, 6 bases. The germline V and J ends were trimmed by 0 bases and 2 bases, with 10 bases remaining between them. CDR3 size: 15 residues. The germline gives CDR1 MGHDK, CDR2 SYGVNS. The CDR3 is CASSEYSGRQETQYF. In nucleotides, the CDR3 is TGTGCCAGCAGTGAATATAGCGGCAGACAAGAGACCCAGTACTTC.

The gene calls are TRBV10-1 and TRBJ2-3; D ambiguous. Germline V gives CDR1 WNHNN, CDR2 SYGVQD (reference sequence). The CDR3 is 14 residues long. V lost 4 bases and J lost 0, with 8 bases in between. The CDR3 DNA reads as TGCGCCAGCAGTGTTGGCTCTAGCACAGATACGCAGTATTTT. It is translated as CASSVGSSTDTQYF.

CDR3 protein: CASSLWDAANYGYTF. In DNA, the CDR3 is TGTGCCAGCAGCTTGTGGGACGCAGCTAACTATGGCTACACCTTC. V and J are TRBV11-2 and TRBJ1-2; a weak D match, TRBD1 (5 bases). This CDR3 has 15 amino acids. Germline CDR1 and CDR2: SGHAT and FQNNGV. The ends were cut back, 3 bases at V and 0 bases at J, with 11 bases in the middle.

The chain links TRBV7-2 to TRBJ1-1; tentatively, D is TRBD1 (5 bases). The CDR3 runs 15 residues. The V gene lost 3 bases and the J gene lost 1 base, with 12 bases spanning the gap. Germline V gene lookup returns CDR1 SGHTA and CDR2 FQGNSA. CDR3 DNA sequence: TGTGCCAGCAGCTTCACAGGTCAGGGGAACACTGAAGCTTTCTTT. Protein product: CASSFTGQGNTEAFF.

The chain's CDR3 is CASEADQYNEQFF. The CDR3 DNA reads as TGTGCCAGCGAAGCGGATCAATACAATGAGCAGTTCTTC. The gene calls are TRBV6-5 and TRBJ2-1, with a weak D call TRBD2 (5 bases). The CDR3 loop spans 13 amino acids. V lost 8 bases and J lost 4, with 12 bases in between. Germline assignment: CDR1 MNHEY and CDR2 SVGAGI.

This rearrangement joins TRBV2 to TRBJ1-3; tentatively, D is TRBD1 (6 bases). The V and J ends lost 11 bases and 0 bases respectively, with 23 bases between them. Germline loops: CDR1 SNHLY, CDR2 FYNNEI. The CDR3 spans 17 residues. Here the CDR3 DNA reads TGTGCCGGCCGGGACACCCGTTTAGACTTCTCTGGAAACACCATATATTTT. This codes for CAGRDTRLDFSGNTIYF.

This chain connects TRBV27 to TRBJ2-1; 14 bases align to TRBD2. This CDR3 region has 20 residues. V lost 6 bases, J lost 1 base, and 14 bases stayed unmatched. The V gene's germline CDR1 is MNHEY and CDR2 SMNVEV (reference sequence). DNA of the CDR3: TGTGCCAGCAGCCTCCCACCGGGACTAGCGGGGGTGGGTTCCTACAATGAGCAGTTCTTC. This encodes CASSLPPGLAGVGSYNEQFF.

This rearrangement joins TRBV15 to TRBJ1-2; 7 bases fit TRBD1. V shed 1 base, J shed 4 bases, and the junction held 3 bases outside the gene matches. This CDR3 contains 14 residues. The germline gives CDR1 LNHNV, CDR2 YYDKDF (reference sequence). CDR3 nucleotides: TGTGCCACCAGCAGAGGGGACAGAAGCTATGGCTACACCTTC. Its protein is CATSRGDRSYGYTF.

The chain uses TRBV11-2 and TRBJ2-7; TRBD1 aligns across 7 bases. CDR1 and CDR2 (germline): SGHAT, FQNNGV. V lost 3 bases and J lost 3; bases outside the gene matches: 5. This CDR3 is built from 14 residues. The CDR3 bases are TGTGCCAGCAGCTTCGACAGGGCCGACTACGAGCAGTACTTC. As protein: CASSFDRADYEQYF.

The V and J genes are TRBV20-1 and TRBJ2-1, with no clear D. V lost 8 bases and J lost 3, with 8 bases in between. The CDR3 consists of 11 residues. Germline lookup yields CDR1 DFQATT and CDR2 SNEGSKA (reference sequence). CDR3 coding DNA: TGCAGTCCACAAGGCTACAATGAGCAGTTCTTC. This sequence encodes CSPQGYNEQFF.

This clone appeared once. This chain uses TRBV5-1 with TRBJ2-1, with D unresolved. Germline V gene data show CDR1 as SGHRS and CDR2 as YFSETQ. This CDR3 has 19 amino acids. Trimming cost V 4 bases and J 8 bases, with 31 bases left between them. The DNA of the CDR3 is TGCGCCAGCAGCATACCTATTACAAAGTCATCGGGCAGGCCGGATGAGCAGTTCTTC. It specifies CASSIPITKSSGRPDEQFF.

This clone was seen once. The rearrangement uses TRBV6-5 and TRBJ1-1; no firm D call. Germline CDR1 MNHEY, CDR2 SVGAGI. The CDR3 runs to 14 residues. V gave up 2 bases and J gave up 1 base, with 8 bases separating them. DNA for the CDR3: TGTGCCAGCAGTTACGAGGGATGGAACACTGAAGCTTTCTTT. Protein: CASSYEGWNTEAFF.

The V gene is TRBV27, the J gene TRBJ2-1, with TRBD2 identical over 13 bases. The length of the CDR3 is 15 residues. The germline V gene encodes CDR1 MNHEY and CDR2 SMNVEV (reference sequence). V shed 5 bases and J 7 bases; nucleotides not matched to a gene: 5. The CDR3 reads CASSVLGLAGNEQFF. In DNA form, the CDR3 reads TGTGCCAGCAGTGTATTGGGACTAGCGGGAAATGAGCAGTTCTTC.

J is TRBJ1-5 and V is TRBV7-9, with D possibly TRBD1 on 5 matching bases. Germline V gives CDR1 SEHNR, CDR2 FQNEAQ (reference sequence). There are 14 residues in the CDR3. Trimming cost V 2 bases and J 5 bases, with 10 bases left between them. CDR3 coding DNA: TGTGCCAGCAGCTTACAGGGTACGGATCAGCCCCAGCATTTT. Protein product: CASSLQGTDQPQHF. The full variable domain, in which reference TRBV7-9 and TRBJ1-5 provide the parts outside the CDR3, is DTGVSQNPRHKITKRGQNVTFRCDPISEHNRLYWYRQTLGQGPEFLTYFQNEAQLEKSRLLSDRFSAERPKGSFSTLEIQRTEQGDSAMYLCASSLQGTDQPQHFGDGTRLSIL.

The V call is TRBV18, the J call TRBJ1-6; a weak D match, TRBD1 (5 bases). V lost 2 bases and J 8 bases, leaving 13 bases between the germline ends. The V gene's germline CDR1 is KGHSH and CDR2 LQKENI. The CDR3 runs 15 residues. The CDR3 DNA sequence: TGTGCCAGCTCACCATTACCAGGGCTTGATTCACCCCTCCACTTT. Its translation is CASSPLPGLDSPLHF.

The chain links TRBV5-8 to TRBJ1-2, with D perhaps TRBD1 (6 bases). CDR1 and CDR2 from the germline V gene are SGHTS and YDEGEE. Trimming removed 4 bases from V and 4 bases from J, with 14 bases in between. The CDR3 loop spans 14 amino acids. CDR3 sequence (DNA): TGTGCCAGCAGCCCAAGGACAGAAGGCTATGGCTACACCTTC. Residues: CASSPRTEGYGYTF.

The chain uses TRBV12-3 or TRBV12-4 and TRBJ1-6; TRBD1 matches at 7 bases. V gave up 5 bases and J gave up 6 bases; unmatched junction bases: 1. The CDR3 totals 13 residues. Here the CDR3 reads CASSRDSNSPLHF. The CDR3 region has the DNA TGTGCCAGCAGTAGGGACAGTAATTCACCCCTCCACTTT.